These T cell receptor beta chains were read from a single sample in a study of CD8 T cells in Susac syndrome. MiXCR, applied by TCRdb to the immunoSEQ multiplex PCR reads, yields one record per CDR3 protein. The sample yields 120,000 or so distinct CDR3 sequences, about 95% seen once. Source material: CD8+ T cells from PBMCs. These receptors were obtained from a human donor with Susac syndrome. Each CDR3 is given with its conserved first and last residue. The D gene is left open where the match is weak. Expanded clones are given a class, and other clones once, few, many or no size at all.

.,.,TRBJ1-1,TRBV21-1,CARDFSGYTEAFF,TGTGCCAGGGATTTCTCGGGGTACACTGAAGCTTTCTTT
.,.,TRBJ2-3,TRBV20-1,CSARFGSSTDTQYF,TGCAGTGCTAGATTTGGTTCTAGCACAGATACGCAGTATTTT
once,TRBD1,TRBJ2-1,TRBV7-9,CASSGGTGSLPYNEQFF,TGTGCCAGCAGCGGAGGGACAGGGAGCCTGCCCTACAATGAGCAGTTCTTC
.,.,TRBJ2-3,TRBV6-6,CASSYRGGTDTQYF,TGTGCCAGCAGTTACCGCGGGGGCACAGATACGCAGTATTTT
.,.,TRBJ2-7,TRBV18,CASSPSDRTGAYEQYF,TGTGCCAGCTCACCATCCGACCGGACCGGGGCCTACGAGCAGTACTTC
.,.,TRBJ2-1,TRBV3-1,CASSPRSERAYNEQFF,TGTGCCAGCAGCCCCCGTAGCGAGCGGGCTTACAATGAGCAGTTCTTC
.,.,TRBJ1-2,TRBV2,CASSFDRSLNYGYTF,TGTGCCAGCAGTTTCGACAGGTCTCTAAACTATGGCTACACCTTC
.,TRBD1,TRBJ1-6,TRBV13,CASSPDRGTNSPLHF,TGTGCCAGCAGCCCCGACAGGGGGACGAATTCACCCCTCCACTTT
.,TRBD1,TRBJ1-1,TRBV4-1,CASSQGRGLSDTEAFF,TGCGCCAGCAGCCAAGGAAGGGGGCTGTCGGACACTGAAGCTTTCTTT
.,TRBD1,TRBJ2-7,TRBV9,CASSPLTGTATYEQYF,TGTGCCAGCAGCCCCCTTACCGGGACAGCGACCTACGAGCAGTACTTC
.,.,TRBJ1-1,TRBV3-1,CASSQDSTGVNTEAFF,TGTGCCAGCAGCCAAGACAGCACAGGAGTTAACACTGAAGCTTTCTTT
.,.,TRBJ2-2,TRBV15,CATSRETLGSGELFF,TGTGCCACCAGCAGAGAAACCTTAGGGTCCGGGGAGCTGTTTTTT
.,TRBD1,TRBJ1-2,TRBV6-1,CASSERGQFVGYTF,TGTGCCAGCAGTGAAAGGGGACAGTTTGTTGGCTACACCTTC
once,.,TRBJ2-3,TRBV7-3,CASSNGGDTQYF,TGTGCCAGCAGCAACGGGGGAGATACGCAGTATTTT
.,.,TRBJ1-5,TRBV12-3/TRBV12-4,CASSLAGREGGQPQHF,TGTGCCAGCAGTTTAGCCGGCAGGGAGGGCGGTCAGCCCCAGCATTTT
few,.,TRBJ2-7,TRBV13,CASSLVGQGYEQYF,TGTGCCAGCAGCTTAGTCGGGCAGGGGTACGAGCAGTACTTC
.,TRBD1,TRBJ1-3,TRBV7-9,CASSFQGAGNTIYF,TGTGCCAGCAGCTTCCAGGGGGCTGGAAACACCATATATTTT
few,.,TRBJ1-5,TRBV6-1,CATGQGDNQPQHF,TGTGCCACCGGGCAGGGCGACAATCAGCCCCAGCATTTT